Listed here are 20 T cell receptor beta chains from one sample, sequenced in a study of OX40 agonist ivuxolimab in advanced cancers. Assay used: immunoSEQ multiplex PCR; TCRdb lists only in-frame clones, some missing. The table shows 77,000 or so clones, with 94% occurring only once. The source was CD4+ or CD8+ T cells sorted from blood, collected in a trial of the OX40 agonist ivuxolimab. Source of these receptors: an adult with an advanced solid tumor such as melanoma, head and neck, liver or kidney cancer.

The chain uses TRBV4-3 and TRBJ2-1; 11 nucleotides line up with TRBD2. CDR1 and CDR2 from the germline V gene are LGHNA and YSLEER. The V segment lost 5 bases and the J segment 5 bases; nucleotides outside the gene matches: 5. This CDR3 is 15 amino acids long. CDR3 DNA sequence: TGCGCCAGCAGCTACGGGACTAGCGGAAACAATGAGCAGTTCTTC. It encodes CASSYGTSGNNEQFF.

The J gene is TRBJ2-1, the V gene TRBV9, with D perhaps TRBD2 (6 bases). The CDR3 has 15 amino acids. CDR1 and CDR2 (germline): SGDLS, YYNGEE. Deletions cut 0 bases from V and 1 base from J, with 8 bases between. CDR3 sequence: CASSVEAGSYNEQFF. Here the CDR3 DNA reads TGTGCCAGCAGCGTAGAGGCGGGGTCCTACAATGAGCAGTTCTTC.

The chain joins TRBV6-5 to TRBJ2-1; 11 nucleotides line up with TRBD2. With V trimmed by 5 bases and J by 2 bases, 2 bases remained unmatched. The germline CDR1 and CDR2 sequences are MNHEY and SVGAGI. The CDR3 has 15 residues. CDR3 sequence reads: CASSLSGRAYNEQFF. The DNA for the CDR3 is TGTGCCAGCAGTCTTAGCGGGAGGGCCTACAATGAGCAGTTCTTC.

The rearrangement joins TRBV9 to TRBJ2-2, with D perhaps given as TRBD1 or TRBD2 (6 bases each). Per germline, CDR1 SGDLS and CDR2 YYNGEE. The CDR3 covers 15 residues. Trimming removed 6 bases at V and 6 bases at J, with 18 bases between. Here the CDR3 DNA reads TGTGCCAGCACGGGGGCCAACTCTTTCGCCGGGGAGCTGTTTTTT. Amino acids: CASTGANSFAGELFF. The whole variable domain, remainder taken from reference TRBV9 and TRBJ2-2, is DSGVTQTPKHLITATGQRVTLRCSPRSGDLSVYWYQQSLDQGLQFLIQYYNGEERAKGNILERFSAQQFPDLHSELNLSSLELGDSALYFCASTGANSFAGELFFGEGSRLTVL.

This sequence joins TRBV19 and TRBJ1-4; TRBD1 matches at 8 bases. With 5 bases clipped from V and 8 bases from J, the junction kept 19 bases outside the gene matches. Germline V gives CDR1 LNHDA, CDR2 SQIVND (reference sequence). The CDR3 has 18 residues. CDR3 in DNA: TGTGCCAGTAGTCCATGGGGGGAACGACAGGGGCAGGAGGAAAAACTGTTTTTT. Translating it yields CASSPWGERQGQEEKLFF.

The CDR3 nucleotides read TGTGCCAGCAGCTCGAACCGGGACAGAGCCACCGGGGAGCTGTTTTTT. Translated, it gives CASSSNRDRATGELFF. The chain recombines TRBV7-9 with TRBJ2-2, with TRBD1 matching 7 bases. The germline CDR1 and CDR2 sequences are SEHNR and FQNEAQ (reference sequence). The CDR3 loop spans 16 amino acids. V lost 4 bases, J lost 4 bases, and 9 bases stayed unmatched.

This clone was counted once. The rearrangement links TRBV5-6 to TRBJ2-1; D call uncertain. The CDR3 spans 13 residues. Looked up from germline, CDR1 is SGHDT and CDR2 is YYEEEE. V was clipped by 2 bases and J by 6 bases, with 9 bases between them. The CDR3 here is CASSLSLGNEQFF. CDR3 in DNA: TGTGCCAGCAGCTTATCCCTGGGCAATGAGCAGTTCTTC. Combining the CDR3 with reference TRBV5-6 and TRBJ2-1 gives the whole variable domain DAGVTQSPTHLIKTRGQQVTLRCSPKSGHDTVSWYQQALGQGPQFIFQYYEEEERQRGNFPDRFSGHQFPNYSSELNVNALLLGDSALYLCASSLSLGNEQFFGPGTRLTVL.

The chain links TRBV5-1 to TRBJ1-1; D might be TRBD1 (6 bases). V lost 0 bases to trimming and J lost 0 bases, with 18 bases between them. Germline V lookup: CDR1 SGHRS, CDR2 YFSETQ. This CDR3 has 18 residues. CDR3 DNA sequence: TGCGCCAGCAGCTTGGGGGGGCCGACAGGACGGCTGAACACTGAAGCTTTCTTT. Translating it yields CASSLGGPTGRLNTEAFF.

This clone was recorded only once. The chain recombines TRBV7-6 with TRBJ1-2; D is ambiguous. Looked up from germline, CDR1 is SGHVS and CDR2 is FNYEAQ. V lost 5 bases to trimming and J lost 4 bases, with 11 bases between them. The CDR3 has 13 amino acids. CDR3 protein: CASSPRVGYGYTF. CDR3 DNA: TGTGCCAGCAGCCCCCGGGTGGGCTATGGCTACACCTTC.

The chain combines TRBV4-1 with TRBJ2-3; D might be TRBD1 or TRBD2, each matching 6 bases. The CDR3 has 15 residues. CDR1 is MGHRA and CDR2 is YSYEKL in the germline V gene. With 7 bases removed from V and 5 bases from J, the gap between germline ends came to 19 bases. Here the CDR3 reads CASTLEGGRGDTQYF. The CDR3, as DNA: TGCGCCAGCACCTTAGAGGGGGGCCGGGGAGATACGCAGTATTTT.

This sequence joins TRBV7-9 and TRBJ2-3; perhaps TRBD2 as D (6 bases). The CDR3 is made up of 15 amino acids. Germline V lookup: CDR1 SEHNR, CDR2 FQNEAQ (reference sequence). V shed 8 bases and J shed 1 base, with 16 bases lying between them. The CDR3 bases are TGTGCCAGCCGCGGACTAACCTACGGCACAGATACGCAGTATTTT. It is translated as CASRGLTYGTDTQYF.

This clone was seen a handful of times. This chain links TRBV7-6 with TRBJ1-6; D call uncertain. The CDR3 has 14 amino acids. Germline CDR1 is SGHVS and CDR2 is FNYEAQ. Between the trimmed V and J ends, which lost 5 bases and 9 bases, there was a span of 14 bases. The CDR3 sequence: CASSPELLGSPLHF. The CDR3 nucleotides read TGTGCCAGCAGCCCTGAACTCTTGGGTTCACCCCTCCACTTT.

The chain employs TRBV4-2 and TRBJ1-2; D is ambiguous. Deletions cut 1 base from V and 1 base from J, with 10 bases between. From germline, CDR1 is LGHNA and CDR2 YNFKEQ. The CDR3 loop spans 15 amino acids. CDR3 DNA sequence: TGTGCCAGCAGCCAAGCCGAGTCCAGTAACTATGGCTACACCTTC. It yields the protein CASSQAESSNYGYTF.

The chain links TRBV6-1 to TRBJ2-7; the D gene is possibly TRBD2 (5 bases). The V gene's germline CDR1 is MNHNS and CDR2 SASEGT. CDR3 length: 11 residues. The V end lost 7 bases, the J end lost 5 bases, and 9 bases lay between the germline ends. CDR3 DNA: TGTGCCAGCACTGGGAGTCACGAGCAGTACTTC. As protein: CASTGSHEQYF.

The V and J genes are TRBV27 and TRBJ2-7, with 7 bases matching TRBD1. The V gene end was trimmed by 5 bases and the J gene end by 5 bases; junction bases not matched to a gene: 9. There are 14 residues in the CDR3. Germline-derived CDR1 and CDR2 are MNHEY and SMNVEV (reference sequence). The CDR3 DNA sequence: TGTGCCAGCAGTCATAAACAGGGGACCCACGAGCAGTACTTC. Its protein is CASSHKQGTHEQYF.

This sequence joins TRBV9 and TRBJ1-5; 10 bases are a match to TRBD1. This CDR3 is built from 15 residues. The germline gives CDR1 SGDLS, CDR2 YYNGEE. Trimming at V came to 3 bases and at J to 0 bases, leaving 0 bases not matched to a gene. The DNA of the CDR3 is TGTGCCAGCAGCGGGACAGGGGGTAGCAATCAGCCCCAGCATTTT. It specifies CASSGTGGSNQPQHF.

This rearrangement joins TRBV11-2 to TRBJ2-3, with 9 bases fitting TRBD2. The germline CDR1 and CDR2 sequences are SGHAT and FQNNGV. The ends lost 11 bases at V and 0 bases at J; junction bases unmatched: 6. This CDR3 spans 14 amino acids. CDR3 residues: CAAAGGSSTDTQYF. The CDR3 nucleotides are TGTGCCGCGGCGGGAGGGTCTAGCACAGATACGCAGTATTTT.

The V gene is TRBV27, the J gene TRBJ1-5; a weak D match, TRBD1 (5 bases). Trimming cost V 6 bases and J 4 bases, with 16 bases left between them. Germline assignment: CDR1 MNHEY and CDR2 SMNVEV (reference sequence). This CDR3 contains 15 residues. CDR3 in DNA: TGTGCCAGCAGCCCAGTGGCAGGGAAGAATCAGCCCCAGCATTTT. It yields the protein CASSPVAGKNQPQHF.

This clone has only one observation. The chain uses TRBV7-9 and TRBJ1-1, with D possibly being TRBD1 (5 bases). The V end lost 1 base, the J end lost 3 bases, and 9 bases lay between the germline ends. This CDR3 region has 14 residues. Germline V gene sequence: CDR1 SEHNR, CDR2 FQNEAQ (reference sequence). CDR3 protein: CASSLGGADTEAFF. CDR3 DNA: TGTGCCAGCAGCTTAGGGGGCGCGGACACTGAAGCTTTCTTT.

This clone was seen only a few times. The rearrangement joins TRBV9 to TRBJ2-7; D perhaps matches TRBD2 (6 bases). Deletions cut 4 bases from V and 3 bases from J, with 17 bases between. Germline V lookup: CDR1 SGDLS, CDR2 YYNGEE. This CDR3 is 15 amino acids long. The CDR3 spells CASSPRRRGHYEQYF. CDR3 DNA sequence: TGTGCCAGCAGCCCGCGGCGGAGGGGTCACTACGAGCAGTACTTC.